This T cell receptor beta chain was observed in a study of metastatic and nonmetastatic thyroid tumors. Background on the study: The authors compared repertoires across blood and tumor or nodule tissue from malignant and benign thyroid patients.

General observations from the study: For both blood and tumor, malignant thyroid tumors reportedly showed significantly higher TCR beta diversity than benign nodules did.

This clone was picked up many times. The antigen remains unidentified. One junction end does not reproduce the germline sequence, and a read error may be involved. Original processing notes: Clinicopathological groups of papillary thyroid cancer showed CDR3 differences that were used to build a distant-metastasis classifier. With MiXCR, TCRdb reprocessed the PCR reads. These V and J calls rely on TCRdb rather than the paper's analysis. The table lists roughly 90,000 clones, under 15% of them singletons. The CDR3 is 13 residues long. Germline CDR1 and CDR2: SQVTM and ANQGSEA. Not a single patient had been given any form of treatment at any point before undergoing thyroid surgery.

Material: blood. The receptor comes from a female donor with papillary thyroid cancer or a benign thyroid nodule (not recorded which). Some clones in this sample may be carry-over from other donors' samples. The chain combines TRBV29-1 with TRBJ2-5, with 8 bases that match TRBD2. CDR3 nucleotides: TGCAGTGCTCGTGCGGGGGGACAAGAGACCCGGTACTTC. Its protein is CSARAGGQETRYF. Based on the CDR3 plus reference TRBV29-1 and TRBJ2-5, the full variable domain is SAVISQKPSRDICQRGTSLTIQCQVDSQVTMMFWYRQQPGQSLTLIATANQGSEATYESGFVIDKFPISRPNLTFSTLTVSNMSPEDSSIYLCSARAGGQETRYFGPGTRLLVL.